This is a list of T cell receptor beta chains from one sample in a study of vaccination and CD4 T cells after COVID-19. No antigen is known for these receptors. TCRdb re-called the PCR reads through MiXCR, storing one row per CDR3 protein. The data contain several thousand distinct CDR3 sequences, more than 60% of them singletons. Sequenced sample: CD4+ T cells from blood, cultured in vitro. The receptors come from a human donor who had recovered from COVID-19. CDR3s include the opening cysteine and the closing phenylalanine or tryptophan. D genes are given only for firm matches. Some rows mark clone size as missing; the rest say once, few, many or name a class of expanded clone.

V	D	length	size	J	CDR3	DNA
TRBV15	.	13	.	TRBJ1-1	CATSRDQNSPAFF	TGTGCCACCAGCAGAGATCAGAACAGTCCAGCTTTCTTT
TRBV6-1	TRBD2	17	.	TRBJ2-2	CASRRPGLAGAGGELFF	TGTGCCAGCAGGCGACCGGGACTAGCGGGAGCCGGTGGGGAGCTGTTTTTT
TRBV6-2/TRBV6-3	.	13	.	TRBJ2-1	CASSWTAYNEQFF	TGTGCCAGCAGTTGGACAGCTTACAATGAGCAGTTCTTC
TRBV2	.	13	.	TRBJ1-1	CASSGSMNTEAFF	TGTGCCAGCAGTGGCAGTATGAACACTGAAGCTTTCTTT
TRBV28	.	14	.	TRBJ1-1	CASRERLPYTEAFF	TGTGCCAGCAGGGAAAGGCTACCCTACACTGAAGCTTTCTTT
TRBV5-4	.	16	.	TRBJ2-5	CASSLAPAPLQETQYF	TGTGCCAGCAGCTTGGCACCAGCACCCCTCCAAGAGACCCAGTACTTC
TRBV6-5	.	14	.	TRBJ1-5	CASSYRGRNQPQHF	TGTGCCAGCAGTTACCGGGGCAGGAATCAGCCCCAGCATTTT
TRBV6-1	.	13	.	TRBJ1-5	CATATRRNQPQHF	TGTGCCACCGCAACACGACGCAATCAGCCCCAGCATTTT
TRBV19	TRBD2	14	.	TRBJ2-7	CASSIRGRAYEQYF	TGTGCCAGTAGTATTCGAGGGAGGGCCTACGAGCAGTACTTC
TRBV20-1	TRBD2	15	.	TRBJ2-5	CSAILFSGIQETQYF	TGCAGTGCTATCTTGTTTAGCGGGATTCAAGAGACCCAGTACTTC
TRBV20-1	.	10	.	TRBJ1-5	CSARGVPQHF	TGCAGTGCTAGGGGGGTTCCCCAGCATTTT
TRBV18	.	12	.	TRBJ1-1	CASAQMYTEAFF	TGTGCCAGCGCACAGATGTACACTGAAGCTTTCTTT
TRBV6-2/TRBV6-3	.	14	.	TRBJ2-6	CASSQVGGANVLTF	TGTGCCAGCAGTCAGGTGGGAGGGGCCAACGTCCTGACTTTC
TRBV6-1	TRBD2	13	.	TRBJ2-7	CASSVAGPSEQYF	TGTGCCAGCAGTGTAGCGGGACCCTCGGAGCAGTACTTC
TRBV7-2	.	15	few	TRBJ2-1	CASSTTGTSNNEQFF	TGTGCCAGCAGCACTACCGGGACTTCCAACAATGAGCAGTTCTTC
TRBV11-2	TRBD1	14	once	TRBJ1-2	CASSAPGQGRGYTF	TGTGCCAGCAGCGCGCCGGGACAGGGTCGGGGCTACACCTTC
TRBV5-1	TRBD1	13	.	TRBJ2-7	CASSLTGAYEQYF	TGCGCCAGCAGCTTGACAGGGGCCTACGAGCAGTACTTC
TRBV30	.	14	.	TRBJ2-7	CAWSLGGSSYEQYF	TGTGCCTGGAGTTTAGGCGGTAGCTCCTACGAGCAGTACTTC
TRBV28	.	11	.	TRBJ1-2	CASIGDYGYTF	TGTGCCAGCATTGGCGACTATGGCTACACCTTC
TRBV11-2	.	16	few	TRBJ1-1	CASSPQQGFLGTEAFF	TGTGCCAGCAGCCCACAACAGGGATTTTTGGGGACTGAAGCTTTCTTT
TRBV20-1	.	15	.	TRBJ2-7	CSVRVPGQRSYEQYF	TGCAGTGTTAGGGTCCCGGGGCAGCGCTCCTACGAGCAGTACTTC
TRBV19	.	12	.	TRBJ2-7	CASSRGAYEQYF	TGTGCCAGTAGTAGGGGGGCCTACGAGCAGTACTTC
TRBV12-3/TRBV12-4	.	15	few	TRBJ1-2	CASLLSPDRVGGYTF	TGTGCCAGCCTACTATCACCTGACCGGGTTGGAGGCTACACCTTC
TRBV20-1	TRBD2	15	.	TRBJ2-5	CSAYPSRTRAETQYF	TGCAGTGCTTACCCTTCGCGGACTAGGGCAGAGACCCAGTACTTC
TRBV28	.	11	.	TRBJ1-2	CATGTEYGYTF	TGTGCCACCGGGACGGAATATGGCTACACCTTC
TRBV7-9	.	13	once	TRBJ1-5	CASSGIGLQPQHF	TGTGCCAGCAGCGGAATTGGGCTGCAGCCCCAGCATTTT
TRBV20-1	TRBD2	15	once	TRBJ2-7	CSAREQGLAGHEQYF	TGCAGTGCTAGAGAACAAGGGCTAGCGGGCCACGAGCAGTACTTC